These 6 T cell receptor beta chains originate from one sample sequenced in a study of cytomegalovirus exposure and HLA in healthy donors. A multiplex PCR was run with 60 Vbeta primers and 13 Jbeta primers. TCRdb's copy holds only in-frame clones and misses some; the assay was immunoSEQ multiplex PCR. The table shows more than 95,000 clones, with 80% occurring only once. Sequenced material: PBMCs. The receptor set was obtained from a man between 25 and 39 years old in good health and CMV-seropositive.

The chain recombines TRBV5-4 with TRBJ2-3, with 10 positions matching TRBD1. This CDR3 spans 14 amino acids. The germline V gene has CDR1 SGHNT and CDR2 YYREEE (reference sequence). The ends lost 4 bases at V and 5 bases at J; junction bases unmatched: 4. The DNA for the CDR3 is TGTGCCAGCAGCCTGGGACAGGGGAGAGATACGCAGTATTTT. It yields the protein CASSLGQGRDTQYF.

This clone was seen a single time. The chain links TRBV12-5 to TRBJ1-5; D is ambiguous. The germline CDR1 and CDR2 sequences are LGHNT and FRNRAP. Trimming took 0 bases from V and 4 from J, leaving 13 bases between them. The CDR3 has 16 residues. CDR3 bases: TGTGCTAGTGGTTTGGTGGTTGGGAGGGCGAATCAGCCCCAGCATTTT. It encodes CASGLVVGRANQPQHF.

The chain recombines TRBV5-1 with TRBJ2-3; 9 nucleotides align to TRBD1. V lost 1 base, J lost 11 bases, and 11 bases stayed unmatched. The CDR3 extends over 15 amino acids. The germline V gene has CDR1 SGHRS and CDR2 YFSETQ. The CDR3 nucleotides read TGCGCCAGCAGCTTGTTACAGGGGGCCGTATCACTGCAGTATTTT. The encoded protein is CASSLLQGAVSLQYF.

J is TRBJ2-1 and V is TRBV6-1; D might be TRBD1 (5 bases). Germline-derived CDR1 and CDR2 are MNHNS and SASEGT. V was cut by 3 bases and J by 12 bases, with 18 bases left in between. The CDR3 is 14 amino acids. In DNA form, the CDR3 reads TGTGCCAGCAGTGAGCAGGGCACCGTTAGAGTGCAGTTCTTC. Protein sequence: CASSEQGTVRVQFF.

This chain uses TRBV29-1 with TRBJ2-3; D uncertain. Germline CDR1 and CDR2: SQVTM and ANQGSEA. This CDR3 comprises 12 residues. Between the trimmed V and J ends, which lost 5 bases and 3 bases, there was a span of 9 bases. The CDR3 spells CSVSGFTDTQYF. CDR3 coding DNA: TGCAGCGTTTCAGGATTTACAGATACGCAGTATTTT.

The rearrangement links TRBV19 to TRBJ2-1; D unresolved. The CDR3 contains 15 residues. Trimming left V 5 bases short and J 0 bases short, with 11 bases between. From germline, CDR1 is LNHDA and CDR2 SQIVND (reference sequence). The CDR3 reads CASSADRGSYNEQFF. The CDR3 nucleotides read TGTGCCAGTAGTGCCGACCGAGGCTCCTACAATGAGCAGTTCTTC. Full variable domain (outside the CDR3, taken from reference TRBV19 and TRBJ2-1): DGGITQSPKYLFRKEGQNVTLSCEQNLNHDAMYWYRQDPGQGLRLIYYSQIVNDFQKGDIAEGYSVSREKKESFPLTVTSAQKNPTAFYLCASSADRGSYNEQFFGPGTRLTVL.